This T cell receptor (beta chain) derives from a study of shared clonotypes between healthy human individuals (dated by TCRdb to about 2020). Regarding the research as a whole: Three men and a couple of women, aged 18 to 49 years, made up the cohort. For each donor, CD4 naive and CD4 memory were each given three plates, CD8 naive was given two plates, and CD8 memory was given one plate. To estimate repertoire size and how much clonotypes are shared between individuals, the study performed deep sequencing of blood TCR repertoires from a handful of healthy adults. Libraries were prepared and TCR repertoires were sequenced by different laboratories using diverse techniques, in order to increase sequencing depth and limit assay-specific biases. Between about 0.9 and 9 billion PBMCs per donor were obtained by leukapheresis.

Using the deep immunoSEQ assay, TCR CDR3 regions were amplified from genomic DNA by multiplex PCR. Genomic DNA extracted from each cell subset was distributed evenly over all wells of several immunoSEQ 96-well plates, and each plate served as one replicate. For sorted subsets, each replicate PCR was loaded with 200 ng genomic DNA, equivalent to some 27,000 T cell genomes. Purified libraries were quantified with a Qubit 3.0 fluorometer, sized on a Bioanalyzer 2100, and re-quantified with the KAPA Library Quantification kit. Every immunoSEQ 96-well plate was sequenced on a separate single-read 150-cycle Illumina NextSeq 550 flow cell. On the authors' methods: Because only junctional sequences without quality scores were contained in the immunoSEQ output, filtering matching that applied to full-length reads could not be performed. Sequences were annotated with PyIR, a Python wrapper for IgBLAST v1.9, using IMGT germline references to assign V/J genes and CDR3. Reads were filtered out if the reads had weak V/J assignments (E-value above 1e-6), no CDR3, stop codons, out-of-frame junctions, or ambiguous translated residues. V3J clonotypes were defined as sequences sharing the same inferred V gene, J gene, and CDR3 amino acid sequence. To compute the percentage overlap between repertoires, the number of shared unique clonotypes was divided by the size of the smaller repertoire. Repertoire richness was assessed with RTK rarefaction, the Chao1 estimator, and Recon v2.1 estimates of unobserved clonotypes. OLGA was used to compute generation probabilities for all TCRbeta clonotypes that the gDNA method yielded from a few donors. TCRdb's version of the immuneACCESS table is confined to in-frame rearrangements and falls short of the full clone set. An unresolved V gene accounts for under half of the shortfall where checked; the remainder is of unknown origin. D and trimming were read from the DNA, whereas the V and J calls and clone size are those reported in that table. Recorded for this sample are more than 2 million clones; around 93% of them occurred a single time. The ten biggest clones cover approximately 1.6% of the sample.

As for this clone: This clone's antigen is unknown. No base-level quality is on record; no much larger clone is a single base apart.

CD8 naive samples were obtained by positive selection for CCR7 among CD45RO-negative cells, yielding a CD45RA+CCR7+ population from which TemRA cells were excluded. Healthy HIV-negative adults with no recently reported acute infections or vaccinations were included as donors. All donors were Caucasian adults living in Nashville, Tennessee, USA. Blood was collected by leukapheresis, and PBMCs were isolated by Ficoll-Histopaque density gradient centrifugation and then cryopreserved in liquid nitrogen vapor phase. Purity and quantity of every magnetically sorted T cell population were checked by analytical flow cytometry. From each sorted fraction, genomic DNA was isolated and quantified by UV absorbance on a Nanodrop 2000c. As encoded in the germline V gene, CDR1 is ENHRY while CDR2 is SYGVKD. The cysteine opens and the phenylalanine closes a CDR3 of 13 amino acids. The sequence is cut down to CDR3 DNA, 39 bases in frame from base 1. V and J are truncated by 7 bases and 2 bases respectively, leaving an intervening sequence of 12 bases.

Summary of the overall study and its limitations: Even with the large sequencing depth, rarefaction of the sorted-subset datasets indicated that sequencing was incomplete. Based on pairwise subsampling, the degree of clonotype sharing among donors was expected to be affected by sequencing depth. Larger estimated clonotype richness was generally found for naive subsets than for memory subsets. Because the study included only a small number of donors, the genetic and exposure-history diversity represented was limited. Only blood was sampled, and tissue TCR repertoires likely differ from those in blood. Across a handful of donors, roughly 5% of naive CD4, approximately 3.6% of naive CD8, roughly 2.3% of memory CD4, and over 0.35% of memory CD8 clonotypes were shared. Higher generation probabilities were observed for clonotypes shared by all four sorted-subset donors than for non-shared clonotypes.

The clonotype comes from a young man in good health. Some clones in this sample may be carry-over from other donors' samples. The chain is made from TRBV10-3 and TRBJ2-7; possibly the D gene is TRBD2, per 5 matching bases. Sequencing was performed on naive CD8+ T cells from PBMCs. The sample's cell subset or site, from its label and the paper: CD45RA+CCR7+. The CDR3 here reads CAIKSAAAYEQYF. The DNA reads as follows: TGTGCCATCAAGTCAGCGGCGGCCTACGAGCAGTACTTC.